This T cell receptor beta chain appears in the sequencing data of a study of post-analysis software for immune sequencing data (dated by TCRdb to about 2015). With regard to the full study: Recorded disease courses included relapsing-remitting, secondary progressive and progressive-relapsing multiple sclerosis, with some patients lacking subtype annotation. A subset of samples was prepared in parallel using single-end sample barcoding, then pooled and co-amplified after Illumina adapter ligation. The patient repertoires were set against under 13 previously published healthy control repertoires from donors whose ages ranged from 6 to 25 years. Study-level results and caveats: Direct clustering with F measure showed strong co-clustering of samples prepared in the same batch, prompting a batch-effect correction. Normalized Chao1 diversity was significantly lower in multiple sclerosis patients than controls, suggesting substantial peripheral T-cell clonal expansion. The multiple sclerosis patient group was slightly younger than the control group.

To demonstrate the VDJtools post-analysis software, TCR beta repertoires were profiled from the peripheral blood of about 13 young patients with multiple sclerosis. The multiple sclerosis patients were children and adolescents between roughly 6 and 16 years of age. Points on this clonotype: Its target antigen remains unknown. One base away there is no much larger clone; base qualities are not given.

The library was produced with PCR. Sequencing used an Illumina HiSeq 2500. To reduce PCR and sequencing biases, unique molecular identifiers were incorporated into the TCR beta cDNA libraries. Per 1 to 10 million input T cells, some 500,000 cDNA molecules were obtained, such that each molecule approximated one T cell. The patient libraries were prepared and sequenced using the same protocol as the earlier healthy control dataset. Within a given batch, samples were prepared together, multiplexed and sequenced on the same HiSeq lane. The source study handled its data this way. Raw barcoded reads were processed with MIGEC, discarding single-read molecular identifier groups before consensus assembly and CDR3 extraction. VDJtools was used for post-analysis of the clonotype tables, and diversity was normalized by down-sampling every dataset to the size of the smallest sample. Repertoire overlap clustering matched CDR3 amino acid but not nucleotide sequences to correct batch-related cross-sample contamination. In TCRdb, the public reads were trimmed at Q25 with fastp and aligned with MiXCR, with productive beta chains retained. Identical CDR3 protein sequences are pooled into one entry, listed with their most common genes and DNA. TCRdb, rather than the study authors, made the V and J calls. The sample table records approximately 570,000 distinct CDR3 sequences; around 47% of these occur just once. The top ten hold about 1.5% of the sample.

The source is a girl aged 5 to 17 with multiple sclerosis. The sample was blood.

CDR3 region: CASSQLDRVNYGYTF. The nucleotide sequence reads TGTGCCAGCAGCCAGCTGGACAGGGTAAACTATGGCTACACCTTC. Recombination linked TRBV3-1 to TRBJ1-2, with TRBD1 identical over 8 junction bases. The cysteine opens and the phenylalanine closes a CDR3 of 15 amino acids. Only the CDR3 DNA is retained, 45 bases long and in frame from the first base. CDR1 and CDR2 are read off the germline V gene (reference sequence) as LGHDT and YNNKEL. Clipping removes 3 bases from V and 2 bases from J, with 5 as the unmatched junction base count.